One and the same sample provided the 3 T cell receptor beta chains below, sequenced in a study of T cells in Graves' hyperthyroidism and ophthalmopathy. The investigators amplified TCR beta CDR3 regions from RNA transcripts. HTBI primers were used for first-round RT-PCR of the TCR CDR3. Via MiXCR, TCRdb re-called the multiplex PCR reads, giving one row per CDR3 protein. The sample includes hundreds of thousands of distinct CDR3 sequences, just under 20% of them seen just once. Sequenced sample: blood. The receptors derive from a man aged 40-50 years with Graves' ophthalmopathy.

This clonotype was seen just once. The chain recombines TRBV10-3 with TRBJ1-6, with D possibly being TRBD1 (5 bases). This CDR3 has 15 residues. V was trimmed by 4 bases and J by 0 bases, leaving 7 bases between them. Germline CDR1 and CDR2: ENHRY and SYGVKD. DNA for the CDR3: TGTGCCATCAGTGGACAGAGCTCCTATAATTCACCCCTCCACTTT. Amino acids: CAISGQSSYNSPLHF.

This rearrangement joins TRBV4-2 to TRBJ2-1; D is uncertain. The V end was cut by 0 bases, the J end by 7 bases, with 7 bases between. Germline lookup yields CDR1 LGHNA and CDR2 YNFKEQ. The CDR3 loop spans 13 amino acids. CDR3 in amino acids: CASSQDLENEQFF. As DNA, the CDR3 is TGTGCCAGCAGCCAAGATTTGGAGAATGAGCAGTTCTTC.

This clonotype has a count of ten or more. V gene TRBV10-3 combines with J gene TRBJ2-7; 7 bases are a match to TRBD1. The CDR3 contains 13 residues. V shed 7 bases and J 0 bases; nucleotides not matched to a gene: 3. Per the germline V gene, CDR1 is ENHRY and CDR2 is SYGVKD. CDR3 loop: CAITRDSSYEQYF. DNA of the CDR3: TGTGCCATCACTAGGGACAGCTCCTACGAGCAGTACTTC.